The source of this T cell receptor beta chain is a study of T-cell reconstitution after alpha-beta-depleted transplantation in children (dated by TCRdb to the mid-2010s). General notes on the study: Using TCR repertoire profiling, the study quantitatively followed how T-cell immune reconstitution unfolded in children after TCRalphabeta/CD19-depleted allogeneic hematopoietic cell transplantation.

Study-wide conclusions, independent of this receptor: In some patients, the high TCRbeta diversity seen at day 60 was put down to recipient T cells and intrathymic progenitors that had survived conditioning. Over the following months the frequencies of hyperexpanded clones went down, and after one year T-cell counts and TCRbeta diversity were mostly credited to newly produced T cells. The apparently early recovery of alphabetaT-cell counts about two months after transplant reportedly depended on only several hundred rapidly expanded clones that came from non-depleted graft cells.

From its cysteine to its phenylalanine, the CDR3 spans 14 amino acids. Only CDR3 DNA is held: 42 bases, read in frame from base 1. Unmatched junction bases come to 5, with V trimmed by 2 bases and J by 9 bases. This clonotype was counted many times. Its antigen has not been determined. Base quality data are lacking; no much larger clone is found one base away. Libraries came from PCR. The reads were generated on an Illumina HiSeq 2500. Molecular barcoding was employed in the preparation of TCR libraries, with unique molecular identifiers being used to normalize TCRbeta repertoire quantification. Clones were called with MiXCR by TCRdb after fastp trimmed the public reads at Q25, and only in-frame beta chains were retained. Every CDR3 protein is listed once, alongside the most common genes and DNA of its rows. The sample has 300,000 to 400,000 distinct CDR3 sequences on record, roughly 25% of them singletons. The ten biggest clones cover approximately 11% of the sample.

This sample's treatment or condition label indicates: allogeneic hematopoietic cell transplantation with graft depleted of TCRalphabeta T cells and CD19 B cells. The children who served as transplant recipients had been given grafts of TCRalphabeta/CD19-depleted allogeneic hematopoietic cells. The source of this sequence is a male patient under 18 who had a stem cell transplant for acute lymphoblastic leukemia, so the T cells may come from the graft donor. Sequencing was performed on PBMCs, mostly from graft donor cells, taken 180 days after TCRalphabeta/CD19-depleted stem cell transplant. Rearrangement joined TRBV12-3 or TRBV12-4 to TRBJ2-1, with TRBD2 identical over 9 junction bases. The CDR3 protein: CASSLTAGGFEQFF. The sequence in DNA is TGTGCCAGCAGTTTAACAGCGGGAGGATTTGAGCAGTTCTTC.